The 9 T cell receptor beta chains below were found in one sample sequenced in a study of T cell responses to AZD1222 COVID-19 vaccine listed by TCRdb under 2021. The library relied on the immunoSEQ multiplex PCR assay. TCRdb took over this immuneACCESS table, retaining in-frame rearrangements with V and J assigned. Such tables are incomplete; in checked studies, under half of the missing clones stem from an unresolved V gene, and the remainder is unexplained. The table for this sample lists 150,000 to 200,000 clones; just over 90% of them were counted only once. 3.5% to 4.5% of the sample is in the top ten clones. The meaning of the sample's time point label: baseline before first vaccination. The sequencing here drew on peripheral blood, taken on day 0 of AZD1222 vaccination. These receptors all come from an adult in good health.

The chain uses TRBV13 and TRBJ2-7; TRBD2 agrees at 10 bases. The CDR3 length is 18 residues. Germline lookup yields CDR1 PRHDT and CDR2 FYEKMQ (reference sequence). With 0 bases clipped from V and 0 bases from J, the junction kept 8 bases outside the gene matches. CDR3 bases: TGTGCCAGCAGCTTAGGATTCCTAGCGGGGGCCTCCTCCTACGAGCAGTACTTC. This translates into CASSLGFLAGASSYEQYF.

The gene calls are TRBV13 and TRBJ1-6; the match to TRBD1 covers 7 bases. CDR1 is PRHDT and CDR2 is FYEKMQ in the germline V gene (reference sequence). CDR3 size: 16 residues. V lost 5 bases to trimming and J lost 4 bases; unmatched junction nucleotides: 8. The chain's CDR3 is CASSGEGAGYNSPLHF. Written as DNA, the CDR3 is TGTGCCAGCAGCGGTGAGGGGGCGGGATATAATTCACCCCTCCACTTT.

V gene TRBV19 combines with J gene TRBJ2-5; weak D call: TRBD1 (6 bases). Germline V gene sequence: CDR1 LNHDA, CDR2 SQIVND (reference sequence). Trimming took 4 bases from V and 2 from J, leaving 20 bases between them. The CDR3 loop spans 17 amino acids. This chain's CDR3 is CASSRDLQGRGQETQYF. Written as DNA, the CDR3 is TGTGCCAGTAGTAGAGACTTACAGGGAAGGGGGCAAGAGACCCAGTACTTC.

The chain has TRBV4-1 and TRBJ2-7, with D perhaps matching TRBD2 (5 bases). CDR1 MGHRA and CDR2 YSYEKL come from the germline V gene. The CDR3 loop spans 17 amino acids. V lost 0 bases, J lost 2 bases, and 17 bases lay in between. CDR3 DNA sequence: TGCGCCAGCAGCCAAGATAATACGGCGGGTATCCCCTACGAGCAGTACTTC. Amino acids: CASSQDNTAGIPYEQYF.

This clone has only a few counts. V gene TRBV5-6 combines with J gene TRBJ1-2; tentatively, D is TRBD1 (5 bases). Looked up from germline, CDR1 is SGHDT and CDR2 is YYEEEE. The V end lost 4 bases, the J end lost 0 bases, and 16 bases lay between the germline ends. The CDR3 runs to 16 residues. The CDR3 is CASSPMGGRPNYGYTF. The CDR3 DNA reads as TGTGCCAGCAGCCCTATGGGGGGTAGGCCTAACTATGGCTACACCTTC. The entire variable domain, with the rest obtained from reference TRBV5-6 and TRBJ1-2, is as follows: DAGVTQSPTHLIKTRGQQVTLRCSPKSGHDTVSWYQQALGQGPQFIFQYYEEEERQRGNFPDRFSGHQFPNYSSELNVNALLLGDSALYLCASSPMGGRPNYGYTFGSGTRLTVV.

J is TRBJ2-6 and V is TRBV9; perhaps TRBD2 as D (5 bases). The CDR3 contains 16 residues. Germline assignment: CDR1 SGDLS and CDR2 YYNGEE. Between the trimmed V and J ends, which lost 4 bases and 0 bases, there was a span of 11 bases. CDR3 coding DNA: TGTGCCAGCAGCCCCCAAGGGAGCTCTGGGGCCAACGTCCTGACTTTC. Protein product: CASSPQGSSGANVLTF.

On this clone: The sample has other DNA sequences that encode this CDR3 too. J is TRBJ1-6 and V is TRBV6-5, with D hard to call. In germline, CDR1 is MNHEY, CDR2 SVGAGI. The germline V and J ends were trimmed by 2 bases and 7 bases, with 6 bases remaining between them. There are 13 residues in the CDR3. The CDR3 DNA reads TGTGCCAGCAGTTACAGGGTGAATTCACCCCTCCACTTT. Translation gives CASSYRVNSPLHF.

The chain recombines TRBV19 with TRBJ1-2; tentative D call: TRBD1 (5 bases). The CDR3 extends over 12 amino acids. CDR1 LNHDA and CDR2 SQIVND come from the germline V gene (reference sequence). V was cut by 9 bases and J by 8 bases, with 16 bases left in between. CDR3 residues: CASDDSSRGYTF. In DNA form, the CDR3 reads TGTGCCAGCGACGACAGTTCACGAGGCTACACCTTC. Drawing the rest from reference TRBV19 and TRBJ1-2, the complete variable domain is DGGITQSPKYLFRKEGQNVTLSCEQNLNHDAMYWYRQDPGQGLRLIYYSQIVNDFQKGDIAEGYSVSREKKESFPLTVTSAQKNPTAFYLCASDDSSRGYTFGSGTRLTVV.

This clone was counted between two and nine times. This chain connects TRBV18 to TRBJ1-5; maybe TRBD1 (6 bases). CDR1 and CDR2 from the germline V gene are KGHSH and LQKENI. The V and J ends lost 5 bases and 7 bases respectively, with 15 bases between them. The CDR3 covers 14 residues. CDR3 region: CASSNYRDEQPQHF. In nucleotides, the CDR3 is TGTGCCAGCTCAAATTACAGGGATGAACAGCCCCAGCATTTT. The full variable domain, its missing parts supplied by reference TRBV18 and TRBJ1-5, is NAGVMQNPRHLVRRRGQEARLRCSPMKGHSHVYWYRQLPEEGLKFMVYLQKENIIDESGMPKERFSAEFPKEGPSILRIQQVVRGDSAAYFCASSNYRDEQPQHFGDGTRLSIL.